Reported below is one TCR beta chain. V dropped 7 bases and J dropped 0 bases, with 13 bases sitting between them. This CDR3 has 15 amino acids. Germline-derived CDR1 and CDR2 are MDHEN and SYDVKM. The data originate from a study of blood T cell repertoires in COVID-19. Whole-study context: Sources were T cells, B-cell-depleted T cells, or PBMCs; the material itself was cDNA or gDNA.

Here immunoSEQ multiplex PCR was the method, and the copy in TCRdb shows in-frame clones only, minus some. The table includes tens of thousands of clones, 85% to 90% detected once. The chain is built from TRBV28 and TRBJ2-4; the D gene is possibly TRBD2 (5 bases). The sample was peripheral blood. The receptor was derived from a human donor in a cohort sampled during active COVID-19. The CDR3 nucleotides read TGTGCCAGCACGCCCGGCGGACTAGCCAAAAACATTCAGTACTTC. It is translated as CASTPGGLAKNIQYF.